The rows below give T cell receptor beta chains drawn from one sample of a study of blood T cell repertoires in COVID-19. This table comes from immunoSEQ multiplex PCR, and its TCRdb copy is limited to in-frame clones, with some not included. This table has about 150,000 clones, approximately 84% appearing once. Material: peripheral blood. Source of these receptors: a human donor in a cohort sampled during active COVID-19. The CDR3 runs from the conserved cysteine through the conserved F or W. Each record gives: J gene, V gene, CDR3 length, clone size, D gene, CDR3 DNA, CDR3 protein. A D gene is named only where the DNA matches it firmly. The size field is filled for only some rows; it gives once, few, many or a size class.

>TRBJ1-5|TRBV6-2/TRBV6-3|15|-|-
TGTGCCAGCAGTTATGAAGGGGTACGAAATCAGCCCCAGCATTTT
CASSYEGVRNQPQHF
>TRBJ1-1|TRBV6-6|13|-|-
TGTGCCAGCAGAACAGGGCCGAACACTGAAGCTTTCTTT
CASRTGPNTEAFF
>TRBJ1-1|TRBV28|15|-|-
TGTGCCAGCACCCGCACAATAGGAGATAACACTGAAGCTTTCTTT
CASTRTIGDNTEAFF
>TRBJ2-3|TRBV7-8|15|-|-
TGTGCCAGCAGCTTCGGGCGGGGGCCCACAGATACGCAGTATTTT
CASSFGRGPTDTQYF
>TRBJ1-1|TRBV4-3|14|-|-
TGCGCCAGCAGCCAAGATCCGGGGAGAACTGAAGCTTTCTTT
CASSQDPGRTEAFF
>TRBJ2-3|TRBV7-2|17|few|-
TGTGCCAGCAGCCCCGTGATGAGCGCAAGCAAGGCAGATACGCAGTATTTT
CASSPVMSASKADTQYF
>TRBJ2-5|TRBV3-1/TRBV3-2|14|-|-
TGTGCCAGCAGCTTCGGAAGCGGCCAAGAGACCCAGTACTTC
CASSFGSGQETQYF
>TRBJ2-1|TRBV6-1|16|-|TRBD2
TGTGCCAGCAGTGGAGTACTAGCGGGGGTGATTGATGAGCAGTTCTTC
CASSGVLAGVIDEQFF
>TRBJ1-2|TRBV29-1|14|few|TRBD1
TGCAGCGTACGACGGACAGGCCCTAGGTATGGCTACACCTTC
CSVRRTGPRYGYTF
>TRBJ1-4|TRBV6-5|14|few|-
TGTGCCAGCAGTTATTCAGGGAGGGATGAAAAACTGTTTTTT
CASSYSGRDEKLFF
>TRBJ1-3|TRBV7-8|16|-|TRBD1
TGTGCCAGCAGCTCATCCCCGGGACAGGGGACGAACACCATATATTTT
CASSSSPGQGTNTIYF
>TRBJ2-1|TRBV7-2|15|once|TRBD1
TGTGCCAGCACCCCGACAGGGAATTCCTACAATGAGCAGTTCTTC
CASTPTGNSYNEQFF
>TRBJ2-5|TRBV5-4|16|-|TRBD1
TGTGCCAGCAGCAGACGGTTGGGGACAGATCAAGAGACCCAGTACTTC
CASSRRLGTDQETQYF
>TRBJ2-2|TRBV28|13|few|-
TGTGCCAGCAGTTGGAGGCAGTCCGGGGAGCTGTTTTTT
CASSWRQSGELFF
>TRBJ2-5|TRBV15|15|-|TRBD2
TGTGCCACCAGCAGAGATCGGGGAGGGGAAGAGACCCAGTACTTC
CATSRDRGGEETQYF
>TRBJ1-3|TRBV3-1/TRBV3-2|19|-|TRBD1
TGTGCCAGCAGCCAAGGGGTGGGACAGGGCATTATCTCTGGAAACACCATATATTTT
CASSQGVGQGIISGNTIYF
>TRBJ2-5|TRBV7-8|17|-|TRBD1
TGTGCCAGCAGCTCTCGATCGGACAGGTTATGGCAAGAGACCCAGTACTTC
CASSSRSDRLWQETQYF
>TRBJ2-1|TRBV27|15|-|-
TGTGCCAGCAGTTATCGGCAGGGGAGAGCCAATGAGCAGTTCTTC
CASSYRQGRANEQFF
>TRBJ1-2|TRBV5-4|12|-|TRBD1
TGTGCCAGCAGCCCGCGGACAGGGGGCTACACCTTC
CASSPRTGGYTF
>TRBJ2-5|TRBV11-1|14|-|TRBD1
TGTGCCAGCAGCTCCGGGACAGGGGCAGAGACCCAGTACTTC
CASSSGTGAETQYF
>TRBJ2-7|TRBV3-1/TRBV3-2|13|-|-
TGTGCCAGCAGCCGGACAGAGGGCTACGAGCAGTACTTC
CASSRTEGYEQYF
>TRBJ1-4|TRBV19|16|-|TRBD1
TGTGCCAGTAGTCCAGGAGTAGGGACAGGGGGTGAAAAACTGTTTTTT
CASSPGVGTGGEKLFF
>TRBJ1-5|TRBV7-2|14|-|-
TGTGCCAGCAGCTACGGCAGGGCCAGCCAGCCCCAGCATTTT
CASSYGRASQPQHF
>TRBJ1-4|TRBV11-3|13|-|TRBD1
TGTGCCAGCAGCTTAGGAGGGGGCGGCAAACTGTTTTTT
CASSLGGGGKLFF
>TRBJ1-2|TRBV12-3/TRBV12-4|11|-|-
TGTGCCAGCGGGGGGGGAGGTGGCTACACCTTC
CASGGGGGYTF
>TRBJ2-1|TRBV7-2|13|-|TRBD1
TGTGCCAGCAGCGTGGACAGGGTTAGGGAGCAGTTCTTC
CASSVDRVREQFF
>TRBJ1-3|TRBV14|14|-|TRBD1
TGTGCCAGCAGCCGGACAGGGATTGGAAACACCATATATTTT
CASSRTGIGNTIYF
>TRBJ1-4|TRBV7-2|14|-|-
TGTGCCAGCAGCTTTCCAGGATCTAATGAAAAACTGTTTTTT
CASSFPGSNEKLFF
>TRBJ1-1|TRBV5-4|12|-|-
TGTGCCAGCAGCCCCCTGGGGGGTGAAGCTTTCTTT
CASSPLGGEAFF
>TRBJ2-5|TRBV4-3|17|-|TRBD2
TGCGCCAGCAGCCAAGATGCTAGCGGGGGGGCCCGGGAGACCCAGTACTTC
CASSQDASGGARETQYF
>TRBJ1-1|TRBV12-2|16|-|-
TGTGCAAGTCGCTTGCCCAAAAGACAGATAAACACTGAAGCTTTCTTT
CASRLPKRQINTEAFF
>TRBJ1-5|TRBV6-2/TRBV6-3|16|-|-
TGTGCCAGCAGTTATAATCTCAGACTACCTAATCAGCCCCAGCATTTT
CASSYNLRLPNQPQHF
>TRBJ1-5|TRBV19|15|-|TRBD1
TGTGCCAGTAGTATAAGGGGACAGGGGGATCAGCCCCAGCATTTT
CASSIRGQGDQPQHF
>TRBJ1-3|TRBV6-6|17|-|-
TGTGCCAGCAGTCCTGGGGGCAGACTAAGCTCTGGAAACACCATATATTTT
CASSPGGRLSSGNTIYF
>TRBJ1-6|TRBV7-2|15|-|-
TGTGCCAGCAGCTTAGTGCGGGGTGAAGAATCACCCCTCCACTTT
CASSLVRGEESPLHF
>TRBJ1-3|TRBV5-1|18|-|TRBD1
TGCGCCAAGCCCGAAAGGGGGGGACAGGTGGATTTCGGAAACACCATATATTTT
CAKPERGGQVDFGNTIYF
>TRBJ1-1|TRBV4-2|13|-|-
TGTGCCAGCAGCCGAAGACGGGGCACTGAAGCTTTCTTT
CASSRRRGTEAFF
>TRBJ1-2|TRBV29-1|17|-|TRBD1
TGCAGCGTAGATGAACCGGGACAGGGGTCGGGTGGCTATGGCTACACCTTC
CSVDEPGQGSGGYGYTF
>TRBJ1-1|TRBV18|14|-|-
TGTGCCAGCTCACCAGGGCAAGCGGACACTGAAGCTTTCTTT
CASSPGQADTEAFF
>TRBJ1-5|TRBV27|14|-|TRBD1
TGTGCCAGCAGCTGGACAGGGGGCAATCAGCCCCAGCATTTT
CASSWTGGNQPQHF
>TRBJ1-2|TRBV2|14|-|TRBD1
TGTGCCAGCAGGGGGGGACAGTGGAACCATGGCTACACCTTC
CASRGGQWNHGYTF
>TRBJ1-4|TRBV19|15|few|TRBD1
TGTGCCAGTAGTGGGGCCGGGACAGGGTGGCAAAAACTGTTTTTT
CASSGAGTGWQKLFF
>TRBJ2-3|TRBV10-3|13|-|TRBD2
TGTGCCATCAGTAGCGGGGAGGTAGATACGCAGTATTTT
CAISSGEVDTQYF
>TRBJ2-3|TRBV11-3|17|-|TRBD2
TGTGCCAGCAGCTCCTCTATAACTAGCGGGGGCACAGATACGCAGTATTTT
CASSSSITSGGTDTQYF
>TRBJ2-1|TRBV19|15|-|TRBD1
TGTGCCAGTAGTATGGGGACAGGTCGCTACAATGAGCAGTTCTTC
CASSMGTGRYNEQFF
>TRBJ2-1|TRBV21-1|15|-|-
TGTGCCAGCAGCAATGATGAGCGGGGGGACAATGAGCAGTTCTTC
CASSNDERGDNEQFF
>TRBJ1-2|TRBV19|14|-|-
TGTGCCAGTAGTAGTCCAGGCCGGGGCTATGGCTACACCTTC
CASSSPGRGYGYTF
>TRBJ2-5|TRBV7-2|16|-|-
TGTGCCAGCAGCTTCCAAACAGGTCCCCCACAAGAGACCCAGTACTTC
CASSFQTGPPQETQYF
>TRBJ2-7|TRBV7-3|13|-|-
TGTGCCAGCAGCCCGACGGGTGACTACGAGCAGTACTTC
CASSPTGDYEQYF
>TRBJ1-2|TRBV10-3|13|-|TRBD1
TGTGCCATCAGGGACAGGGGAAACTATGGCTACACCTTC
CAIRDRGNYGYTF
>TRBJ2-1|TRBV9|15|-|-
TGTGCCAGCAGCGCCCCCGGGACAACTGAGCGTGAGCAGTTCTTC
CASSAPGTTEREQFF
>TRBJ1-2|TRBV3-1/TRBV3-2|16|-|-
TGTGCCAGCAGCCAGGGTAATCTGGGCCCTGTCGGCGGCTACACCTTC
CASSQGNLGPVGGYTF
>TRBJ2-7|TRBV21-1|14|few|-
TGTGCCAGCATCCCGCGTCGAGTGGGCGACGAGCAGTACTTC
CASIPRRVGDEQYF
>TRBJ2-3|TRBV7-6|11|-|-
TGTGCCAGCAGCTTCTCAGATACGCAGTATTTT
CASSFSDTQYF
>TRBJ2-1|TRBV4-3|15|-|-
TGCGCCAGCAGCCAAGCCGGGAACTCCTACAATGAGCAGTTCTTC
CASSQAGNSYNEQFF